The 19 T cell receptor beta chains in this list originate from one sample, sequenced in a study of blood T cell repertoires in COVID-19. Profiling relied on immunoSEQ multiplex PCR, and the TCRdb table lists in-frame clones only, not all of them. Of about 170,000 clones listed, about 89% are singletons. The specimen was peripheral blood. The origin of the receptors is a man between 70 and 80 years old with acute or convalescent COVID-19.

V gene TRBV7-2 combines with J gene TRBJ1-1; D gene ambiguous. There are 14 residues in the CDR3. Germline V lookup: CDR1 SGHTA, CDR2 FQGNSA. The V end lost 6 bases, the J end lost 1 base, and 12 bases lay between the germline ends. CDR3 sequence reads: CASSSMGQNTEAFF. In DNA, the CDR3 is TGTGCCAGCAGTTCTATGGGCCAGAACACTGAAGCTTTCTTT.

This sequence joins TRBV7-3 and TRBJ2-7, with 9 bases fitting TRBD1. Germline trimming cut 5 bases from V and 5 bases from J; bases unmatched to any gene: 10. Germline V gene data show CDR1 as SGHTA and CDR2 as FQGTGA. The CDR3 length is 15 residues. DNA of the CDR3: TGTGCCAGCAGCCTTCGCGGGACAGGGAGGCACGAGCAGTACTTC. Translated: CASSLRGTGRHEQYF.

The genes are TRBV7-9 and TRBJ2-7, with D possibly being TRBD2 (6 bases). V lost 5 bases and J 4 bases, leaving 18 bases between the germline ends. The CDR3 contains 15 residues. The germline V gene has CDR1 SEHNR and CDR2 FQNEAQ (reference sequence). The CDR3 nucleotides are TGTGCCAGCAGCCCACCCTCGGGGGTCGCTTACGAGCAGTACTTC. This sequence encodes CASSPPSGVAYEQYF.

This clone was seen only a few times. The chain recombines TRBV10-3 with TRBJ2-3; 9 nucleotides align to TRBD2. CDR3 size: 14 residues. After removal of 8 bases from V and 2 bases from J, the junction contained 5 bases not matched to a gene. Looked up from germline, CDR1 is ENHRY and CDR2 is SYGVKD. The CDR3 sequence is CAIGGGGATDTQYF. DNA of the CDR3: TGTGCCATCGGAGGCGGGGGGGCCACAGATACGCAGTATTTT.

This chain connects TRBV21-1 to TRBJ2-7; TRBD2, the table's D call, was not compared with the DNA. TRBV21-1 is an annotated pseudogene. The CDR3 consists of 15 residues. The CDR3: CASSKESGGLDEQYF. Here the CDR3 DNA reads TGTGCCAGCAGCAAAGAATCGGGAGGGTTGGACGAGCAGTACTTC.

CDR3 in DNA: TGTGCCAGCAGCTTCTCGGTCGGGACCCAGTACTTC. It translates to CASSFSVGTQYF. The chain employs TRBV7-9 and TRBJ2-5; no reliable D call. This CDR3 has 12 amino acids. Germline V gene data show CDR1 as SEHNR and CDR2 as FQNEAQ (reference sequence). V dropped 3 bases and J dropped 7 bases, with 9 bases sitting between them.

The gene calls are TRBV7-8 and TRBJ2-7; the D gene is possibly TRBD2 (6 bases). Germline CDR1 is SGHVS and CDR2 is FQNEAQ. The CDR3 has 16 residues. V shed 2 bases and J shed 4 bases, with 18 bases lying between them. The chain's CDR3 is CASSLNPSGWGYEQYF. CDR3 DNA sequence: TGTGCCAGCAGCTTAAACCCGAGCGGGTGGGGGTACGAGCAGTACTTC. The complete variable domain, with remaining parts taken from reference TRBV7-8 and TRBJ2-7, reads GAGVSQSPRYKVAKRGQDVALRCDPISGHVSLFWYQQALGQGPEFLTYFQNEAQLDKSGLPSDRFFAERPEGSVSTLKIQRTQQEDSAVYLCASSLNPSGWGYEQYFGPGTRLTVT.

This chain links TRBV7-2 with TRBJ2-7, with D tentatively TRBD2 (5 bases). This CDR3 is built from 15 residues. V lost 2 bases to trimming and J lost 7 bases, with 18 bases between them. The germline CDR1 and CDR2 sequences are SGHTA and FQGNSA. This CDR3 reads CASSLMSGGRAEQYF. The CDR3 bases are TGTGCCAGCAGCTTAATGAGCGGAGGTCGGGCGGAGCAGTACTTC.

The V call is TRBV18, the J call TRBJ2-1; no firm D call. The CDR3 is made up of 12 amino acids. Per the germline V gene, CDR1 is KGHSH and CDR2 is LQKENI. V lost 0 bases and J lost 6, with 3 bases in between. CDR3 residues: CASSPPSNEQFF. CDR3 nucleotides: TGTGCCAGCTCACCACCGAGCAATGAGCAGTTCTTC.

This sequence joins TRBV5-4 and TRBJ2-5; 8 bases agree with TRBD1. The ends lost 4 bases at V and 4 bases at J; junction bases unmatched: 6. Germline V CDR1 and CDR2: SGHNT, YYREEE (reference sequence). The length of the CDR3 is 14 residues. CDR3 sequence (DNA): TGTGCCAGCAGCGTCCAGGGGGCGGGAGAGACCCAGTACTTC. As protein: CASSVQGAGETQYF. The whole variable domain, remainder taken from reference TRBV5-4 and TRBJ2-5, is ETGVTQSPTHLIKTRGQQVTLRCSSQSGHNTVSWYQQALGQGPQFIFQYYREEENGRGNFPPRFSGLQFPNYSSELNVNALELDDSALYLCASSVQGAGETQYFGPGTRLLVL.

V usage is TRBV13 and J usage is TRBJ2-7, with D unclear. Looked up from germline, CDR1 is PRHDT and CDR2 is FYEKMQ (reference sequence). This CDR3 is built from 13 residues. V lost 8 bases and J 5 bases, leaving 16 bases between the germline ends. The CDR3 sequence is CASATVLEDEQYF. The CDR3 region has the DNA TGTGCCAGCGCTACCGTACTCGAGGACGAGCAGTACTTC. The whole variable domain, remainder taken from reference TRBV13 and TRBJ2-7, is AAGVIQSPRHLIKEKRETATLKCYPIPRHDTVYWYQQGPGQDPQFLISFYEKMQSDKGSIPDRFSAQQFSDYHSELNMSSLELGDSALYFCASATVLEDEQYFGPGTRLTVT.

V and J are TRBV28 and TRBJ2-3; TRBD2 matches 8 bases. The V and J ends lost 7 bases and 14 bases, in that order; junction bases with no gene match: 11. Per germline, CDR1 MDHEN and CDR2 SYDVKM. This CDR3 region has 12 residues. CDR3 DNA: TGTGCCAGCACCTTGGGGACTAGTAAATGGTATTTT. Encoded protein: CASTLGTSKWYF.

CDR3 DNA: TGTGCCAGCAGTTTTTTCGACTCCGGTCGAGAGACCCAGTACTTC. Translating it yields CASSFFDSGRETQYF. The chain joins TRBV6-6 to TRBJ2-5; D is unclear. This CDR3 has 15 amino acids. Germline V lookup: CDR1 MNHNY, CDR2 SVGAGI (reference sequence). V was pared by 4 bases and J by 4 bases, with 16 bases between.

This clone occurred a few times. The chain recombines TRBV4-3 with TRBJ1-2; the D is unclear. V was shortened by 0 bases and J by 8 bases, with 19 bases between the two germline ends. This CDR3 comprises 16 residues. CDR1 is LGHNA and CDR2 is YSLEER in the germline V gene. The CDR3 sequence: CASSQEARSLLKGYTF. The CDR3 DNA sequence: TGCGCCAGCAGCCAAGAGGCAAGGAGTCTTCTTAAGGGCTACACCTTC.

This CDR3 reads CASTGTGNEKLFF. CDR3 DNA: TGTGCCAGTACCGGGACAGGGAATGAAAAACTGTTTTTT. V usage is TRBV28 and J usage is TRBJ1-4; 9 bases line up with TRBD1. Looked up from germline, CDR1 is MDHEN and CDR2 is SYDVKM. This CDR3 is built from 13 residues. Losses at the gene ends were 9 bases for V and 5 bases for J; bases not matched to a gene: 4.

The J gene is TRBJ1-1, the V gene TRBV5-5; D is ambiguous. The CDR3 runs 15 residues. Trimming cost V 4 bases and J 3 bases, with 16 bases left between them. Germline V gene lookup returns CDR1 SGHKS and CDR2 YYEKEE (reference sequence). CDR3 coding DNA: TGTGCCAGCAGCCTCTCCTCCGGGCGGGACACTGAAGCTTTCTTT. Translation: CASSLSSGRDTEAFF.

The chain combines TRBV28 with TRBJ2-7; 12 bases map to TRBD2. V was pared by 6 bases and J by 2 bases, with 5 bases of the junction left unmatched. This CDR3 is 15 amino acids long. Germline CDR1 is MDHEN and CDR2 is SYDVKM. In DNA, the CDR3 is TGTGCCAGCAGCCGCGGACTAGCGGGACCCTACGAGCAGTACTTC. Translating it yields CASSRGLAGPYEQYF.

This CDR3 is CASSAKTGLFGEKLFF. In DNA form, the CDR3 reads TGCGCCAGCAGCGCCAAAACAGGGTTATTTGGTGAAAAACTGTTTTTT. J is TRBJ1-4 and V is TRBV5-1, with D tentatively TRBD1 (6 bases). Trimming stripped 4 bases from V and 7 bases from J, with 20 bases between. The CDR3 is 16 amino acids. From germline, CDR1 is SGHRS and CDR2 YFSETQ.

This clone showed up just once. CDR3 loop: CASSPGTSGSEETQYF. CDR3 DNA: TGCGCCAGCAGCCCCGGGACTAGCGGGTCGGAAGAGACCCAGTACTTC. The rearrangement uses TRBV5-1 and TRBJ2-5, with 12 bases that match TRBD2. J gave up 3 bases and V 4 bases, and 7 bases lay outside the gene matches. The germline gives CDR1 SGHRS, CDR2 YFSETQ. The CDR3 is made up of 16 amino acids.